The text below deals with one T cell receptor (beta chain). This clonotype was counted only a few times. What this receptor recognizes is not known. Base qualities are not provided; no much larger clone lies one nucleotide away. Total RNA was extracted from unfractionated whole blood collected in Tempus Blood RNA tubes. As TCR sequencing controls, four or five healthy volunteers were used, with blood taken at day 0, 2 weeks and 6 weeks. The sample comes from a study of human T cells and chemical hapten exposure (dated by TCRdb to about 2021). At the level of the whole study: Libraries were pooled for sequencing, and per-sample TCR yields varied mainly because of small differences in library volumes within the pool. In alopecia patients, the study followed how the peripheral blood TCR repertoire changed in vivo over primary and secondary sensitization to diphenylcyclopropenone (DPC), a hapten. For every blood RNA sample, sequencing covered both the TCR alpha and TCR beta chains.

Broader findings and caveats from the paper: The number of TCRs above 1 in 1000 frequency did not change with DPC sensitization; there was no evidence of global repertoire structure alterations. Repeated subsampling changed both the strength of the expansion versus patch-test correlation and the threshold at which the correlation became significant.

The CDR1 and CDR2 encoded by the germline V gene (reference sequence) are DFQATT and SNEGSKA. The CDR3 has 15 amino acids, counting the end cysteine and phenylalanine. The only DNA kept is the CDR3, 45 bases in frame from the first base. V loses 4 bases of germline sequence and J loses 2 bases, and the interval between the two ends is 18 bases. Library preparation employed 5' RACE. The sequencing machine was an Illumina MiSeq. Library preparation attached unique molecular identifiers to individual cDNA molecules for quantitative, reproducible TCR counting. As for the authors' bioinformatics: The median number of TCRs per sample was approximately 96,000, ranging from 23,224 to 690,600. The Decombinator software suite was used to annotate V, J and CDR3 in the TCR reads. Every sample was subsampled to the same number of TCRs (28,000) for the PS versus PT1 abundance plots. TCRs were defined as expanded if absent before sensitization and observed at least eight times at the 2-week time point. The public reads were quality trimmed at Q25 with fastp and then assembled into clones with MiXCR by TCRdb, keeping productive beta chains. Identical CDR3 proteins give one entry, which carries the most common genes and DNA. In this record, the V and J calls reflect TCRdb's handling and not the investigators' own analysis. For this sample the table gives 110,000 or so distinct CDR3 sequences, of which approximately 19% were detected only once. The top ten clonotypes cover around 2.8% of the sample.

The source of this sequence is a human donor in good health. Recombination joined TRBV20-1 with TRBJ2-7, with TRBD2 perhaps the D gene, on 5 matching bases. The DNA sequence reads TGCAGTGCTAATTTGGTAGCGACTGGAACCTACGAGCAGTACTTC. Its amino acids are CSANLVATGTYEQYF.